The rows below give T cell receptor beta chains drawn from one sample of a study of blood T cell repertoires in COVID-19. TCRdb's table, derived via immunoSEQ multiplex PCR, lists solely in-frame clones and lacks some. The data hold roughly 250,000 clones, with 85% to 90% observed a single time. The sequencing input was peripheral blood. Receptor source: a woman aged 40 to 50 with acute or convalescent COVID-19. CDR3s include the opening cysteine and the closing phenylalanine or tryptophan. A D gene is named only where the DNA matches it firmly. Only some rows state a clone size, as once, few, many or a class for expanded clones.

d_gene	j_gene	abundance	v_gene	CDR3aa	CDR3nt
TRBD1	TRBJ1-1	NA	TRBV9	CASSAPRDSNTEAFF	TGTGCCAGCAGCGCCCCCCGGGACAGTAACACTGAAGCTTTCTTT
TRBD1	TRBJ1-2	NA	TRBV3-1/TRBV3-2	CASSPRDRVGYTF	TGTGCCAGCAGCCCCCGGGACAGGGTTGGCTACACCTTC
NA	TRBJ2-2	NA	TRBV2	CASSEPRENTGELFF	TGTGCCAGCAGTGAACCCAGGGAAAACACCGGGGAGCTGTTTTTT
TRBD1	TRBJ1-4	NA	TRBV6-1	CASSDRGGKLFF	TGTGCCAGCAGCGACAGGGGAGGAAAACTGTTTTTT
NA	TRBJ2-2	NA	TRBV23-1	CASSQWMAGPDTGELFF	TGCGCCAGCAGTCAATGGATGGCAGGGCCGGACACCGGGGAGCTGTTTTTT
TRBD2	TRBJ2-1	NA	TRBV2	CASSEPIAGGLYNEQFF	TGTGCCAGCAGTGAGCCTATAGCGGGGGGCCTCTACAATGAGCAGTTCTTC
NA	TRBJ1-1	NA	TRBV5-1	CASSLWGQNTEAFF	TGCGCCAGCAGCTTGTGGGGCCAGAACACTGAAGCTTTCTTT
TRBD1	TRBJ1-2	NA	TRBV24-1	CATSAGQGPRDGYTF	TGTGCCACCAGTGCTGGACAGGGGCCTAGGGATGGCTACACCTTC
NA	TRBJ1-1	NA	TRBV6-5	CASSVDKENTEAFF	TGTGCCAGCAGCGTGGACAAGGAGAACACTGAAGCTTTCTTT
NA	TRBJ1-6	NA	TRBV27	CASRNKLGGNSPLHF	TGTGCCAGCAGAAACAAGCTTGGAGGTAATTCACCCCTCCACTTT
TRBD1	TRBJ1-5	NA	TRBV2	CASSETTGARHQPQHF	TGTGCCAGCAGTGAAACAACAGGGGCGCGGCATCAGCCCCAGCATTTT
TRBD1	TRBJ1-3	few	TRBV3-1/TRBV3-2	CASSQTPGQGNTIYF	TGTGCCAGCAGCCAAACGCCGGGACAGGGGAACACCATATATTTT
NA	TRBJ2-2	few	TRBV3-1/TRBV3-2	CASSGGGYTGELFF	TGTGCCAGCTCCGGAGGCGGCTACACCGGGGAGCTGTTTTTT
TRBD1	TRBJ1-6	NA	TRBV5-1	CASSAAGTGYSPLHF	TGCGCCAGCAGCGCAGCCGGGACAGGGTATTCACCCCTCCACTTT
NA	TRBJ1-1	once	TRBV5-1	CASSPGHQNTEAFF	TGCGCCAGCAGCCCAGGACACCAGAACACTGAAGCTTTCTTT
NA	TRBJ2-2	NA	TRBV19	CASSIGSRLPGELFF	TGTGCCAGTAGTATTGGTAGTCGCTTGCCCGGGGAGCTGTTTTTT
NA	TRBJ1-1	NA	TRBV10-3	CAISFALNTEAFF	TGTGCCATCAGCTTCGCGTTGAACACTGAAGCTTTCTTT
TRBD2	TRBJ2-1	NA	TRBV4-2	CASSPGTRNNEQFF	TGTGCCAGCAGCCCCGGGACTAGAAATAATGAGCAGTTCTTC
TRBD1	TRBJ1-4	NA	TRBV30	CAWSTGVAEKLFF	TGTGCCTGGAGCACAGGGGTTGCTGAAAAACTGTTTTTT
TRBD1	TRBJ2-2	NA	TRBV5-4	CASSSYRGRLTGELFF	TGTGCCAGCAGCTCCTACAGGGGGCGCTTGACCGGGGAGCTGTTTTTT
NA	TRBJ1-3	NA	TRBV11-2	CASSLGGADGNTIYF	TGTGCCAGCAGCTTAGGTGGGGCGGATGGAAACACCATATATTTT
NA	TRBJ1-3	NA	TRBV28	CASLTPSTGISGNTIYF	TGTGCCAGCCTCACACCCAGTACCGGGATCTCTGGAAACACCATATATTTT